This entry concerns a single TCR beta chain. The antigen is undetermined. The data were taken from a study of cytomegalovirus exposure and HLA in healthy donors. Overall study results and limits: Some TCR beta chains (164 of them) were listed as cytomegalovirus-associated. Earlier analysis looked at TCR beta V segments, and most were productive about 87% or about 30% of the time. Whilst most TCR sequences proved rare, a subset of public TCRs occurred across many donors. Sequencing depth across donors, presence/absence analyses assumed, was roughly uniform.

Germline CDR1 SGDLS, CDR2 YYNGEE. CDR3 length equals 16 residues. V trimming: 0 bases; J trimming: 3 bases; junction bases outside the gene matches: 4. Amplification used 60 Vbeta primers and 13 Jbeta primers. Profiled with immunoSEQ multiplex PCR; TCRdb holds only in-frame clones, not every one. Its clone listing holds nearly 200,000 clones. This TCR derives from a boy aged 10-17 years in good health and CMV-seronegative. The chain employs TRBV9 and TRBJ2-2; 8 bases are a match to TRBD2. Specimen: PBMCs. The CDR3 loop is CASSVVGGVDTGELFF. CDR3 nucleotides: TGTGCCAGCAGCGTAGTCGGGGGGGTCGACACCGGGGAGCTGTTTTTT.